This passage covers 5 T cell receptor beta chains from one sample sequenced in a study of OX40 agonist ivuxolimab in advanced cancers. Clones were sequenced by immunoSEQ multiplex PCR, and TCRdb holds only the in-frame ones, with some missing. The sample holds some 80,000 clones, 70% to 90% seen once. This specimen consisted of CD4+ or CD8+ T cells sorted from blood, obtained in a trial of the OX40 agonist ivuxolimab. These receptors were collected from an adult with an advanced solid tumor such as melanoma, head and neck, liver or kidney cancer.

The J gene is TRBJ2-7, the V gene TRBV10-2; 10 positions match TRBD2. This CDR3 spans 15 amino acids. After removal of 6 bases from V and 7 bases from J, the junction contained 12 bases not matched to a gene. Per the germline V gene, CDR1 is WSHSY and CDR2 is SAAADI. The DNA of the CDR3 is TGCGCCAGCAGCCCAAGCGGGGGGGCCAGGTGGGAGCAGTACTTC. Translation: CASSPSGGARWEQYF.

CDR3 loop: CASSYPSSGSDTGGYTF. CDR3 nucleotides: TGTGCCAGTAGTTATCCGTCGTCAGGTTCCGACACGGGTGGCTACACCTTC. The V and J genes are TRBV19 and TRBJ1-2; D not resolved. CDR3 length equals 17 residues. Trimming left V 5 bases short and J 7 bases short, with 26 bases between. Germline assignment: CDR1 LNHDA and CDR2 SQIVND (reference sequence).

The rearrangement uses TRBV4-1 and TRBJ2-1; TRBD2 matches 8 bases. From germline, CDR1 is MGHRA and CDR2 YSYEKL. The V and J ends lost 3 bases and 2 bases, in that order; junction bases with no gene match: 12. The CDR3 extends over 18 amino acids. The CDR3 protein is CASSHGTSQSGTYNEQFF. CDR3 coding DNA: TGCGCCAGCAGCCATGGGACTAGTCAAAGCGGGACCTACAATGAGCAGTTCTTC.

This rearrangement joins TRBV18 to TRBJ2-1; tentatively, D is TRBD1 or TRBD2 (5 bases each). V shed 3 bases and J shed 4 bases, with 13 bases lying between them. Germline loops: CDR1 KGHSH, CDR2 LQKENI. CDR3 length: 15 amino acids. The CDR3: CASSPLNGAYNEQFF. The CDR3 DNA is TGTGCCAGCTCACCGCTTAACGGGGCGTACAATGAGCAGTTCTTC.

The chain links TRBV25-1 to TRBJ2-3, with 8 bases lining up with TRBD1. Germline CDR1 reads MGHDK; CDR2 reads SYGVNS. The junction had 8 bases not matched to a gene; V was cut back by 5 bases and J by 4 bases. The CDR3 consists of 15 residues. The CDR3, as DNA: TGTGCCAGCAGTAGGGGACAGGCTATCGCAGATACGCAGTATTTT. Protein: CASSRGQAIADTQYF.